This entry lists 21 T cell receptor beta chains sequenced from one sample in a study of shared clonotypes between healthy human individuals. This table comes from immunoSEQ multiplex PCR, and its TCRdb copy is limited to in-frame clones, with some not included. The sample records about 1.5 million clones, approximately 98% being singletons. The sequencing input was naive CD4+ T cells sorted from blood. Subset described: CD45RA+ positively selected. The receptors derive from a man aged 25 to 40 in good health.

This rearrangement joins TRBV10-3 to TRBJ2-6; D gene ambiguous. CDR1 and CDR2 from the germline V gene are ENHRY and SYGVKD. V lost 2 bases, J lost 4 bases, and 6 bases lay in between. The CDR3 spans 14 residues. Written as DNA, the CDR3 is TGTGCCATCAGTGAGGTGCACGGGGCCAACGTCCTGACTTTC. This gives the protein CAISEVHGANVLTF.

The V gene is TRBV5-4, the J gene TRBJ2-7; TRBD2 matches 11 bases. V lost 4 bases and J lost 5; bases outside the gene matches: 5. The CDR3 is 14 amino acids. From germline, CDR1 is SGHNT and CDR2 YYREEE (reference sequence). The CDR3 region is CASSQLAGVDEQYF. In DNA form, the CDR3 reads TGTGCCAGCAGCCAACTAGCGGGAGTCGACGAGCAGTACTTC.

V and J are TRBV6-5 and TRBJ1-4; D not certain. Trimming cost V 6 bases and J 5 bases, with 16 bases left between them. CDR3 length: 15 amino acids. Per the germline V gene, CDR1 is MNHEY and CDR2 is SVGAGI. The CDR3 DNA sequence: TGTGCCAGCAGACCATCAAGCGTACAGAATGAAAAACTGTTTTTT. This gives the protein CASRPSSVQNEKLFF.

The gene calls are TRBV9 and TRBJ1-1; 7 bases match TRBD1. The V gene end was trimmed by 4 bases and the J gene end by 6 bases; junction bases not matched to a gene: 6. Germline CDR1 SGDLS, CDR2 YYNGEE. This CDR3 contains 13 residues. CDR3 residues: CASSPYRGAEAFF. The CDR3 DNA reads TGTGCCAGCAGCCCCTACAGGGGTGCTGAAGCTTTCTTT.

The chain couples TRBV5-1 to TRBJ2-7, with D possibly called TRBD1 or TRBD2 (5 bases each). Trimming stripped 4 bases from V and 2 bases from J, with 10 bases between. This CDR3 has 13 residues. Germline CDR1 SGHRS, CDR2 YFSETQ. For the CDR3, the DNA is TGCGCCAGCAGCGGGACGGAAGCCTACGAGCAGTACTTC. Its protein product is CASSGTEAYEQYF.

The chain carries TRBV5-4 and TRBJ2-2; D might be TRBD1 (5 bases). V dropped 1 base and J dropped 0 bases, with 10 bases sitting between them. The CDR3 has 16 residues. Germline V gene data show CDR1 as SGHNT and CDR2 as YYREEE (reference sequence). The CDR3 reads CASSLQGLSNTGELFF. The CDR3 nucleotides read TGTGCCAGCAGCTTGCAGGGCCTCTCGAACACCGGGGAGCTGTTTTTT.

V is TRBV5-6 and J is TRBJ1-5, with D perhaps matching TRBD1 (6 bases). The CDR3 length is 16 residues. V lost 1 base, J lost 0 bases, and 11 bases lay in between. Per germline, CDR1 SGHDT and CDR2 YYEEEE. The CDR3 spells CASSLFLQGSNQPQHF. The CDR3 coding sequence is TGTGCCAGCAGCTTGTTCCTACAGGGTAGCAATCAGCCCCAGCATTTT.

The chain links TRBV5-4 to TRBJ1-1, with D unresolved. V lost 0 bases to trimming and J lost 5 bases, with 8 bases between them. This CDR3 comprises 13 residues. Germline values: CDR1 SGHNT, CDR2 YYREEE (reference sequence). CDR3 sequence: CASSLVSGTEAFF. CDR3 bases: TGTGCCAGCAGCTTGGTCTCCGGGACTGAAGCTTTCTTT.

The chain recombines TRBV27 with TRBJ2-2; the D gene is possibly TRBD2 (5 bases). The V gene lost 5 bases and the J gene lost 5 bases, with 15 bases spanning the gap. The CDR3 loop spans 15 amino acids. Germline values: CDR1 MNHEY, CDR2 SMNVEV (reference sequence). CDR3 sequence (DNA): TGTGCCAGCAGTGCGCTACAGCGGTCGACCGGGGAGCTGTTTTTT. Translated, it gives CASSALQRSTGELFF.

A note on this clone: The same CDR3 is also encoded by other DNA sequences in this sample. As DNA, the CDR3 is TGTGCCAGCAGCTTAGTTGGGGATCAGCCCCAGCATTTT. It encodes CASSLVGDQPQHF. The chain links TRBV7-6 to TRBJ1-5; D ambiguous. V lost 1 base, J lost 5 bases, and 6 bases lay in between. Germline CDR1 reads SGHVS; CDR2 reads FNYEAQ. CDR3 size: 13 residues.

The gene calls are TRBV7-9 and TRBJ1-3, with TRBD1 matching over 8 bases. V gave up 5 bases and J gave up 2 bases; unmatched junction bases: 8. The CDR3 covers 16 residues. The germline gives CDR1 SEHNR, CDR2 FQNEAQ (reference sequence). The CDR3 DNA sequence: TGTGCCAGCAGCCAGGGGGCCGAGGCGACTGGAAACACCATATATTTT. It is translated as CASSQGAEATGNTIYF. The full variable domain, in which reference TRBV7-9 and TRBJ1-3 provide the parts outside the CDR3, is DTGVSQNPRHKITKRGQNVTFRCDPISEHNRLYWYRQTLGQGPEFLTYFQNEAQLEKSRLLSDRFSAERPKGSFSTLEIQRTEQGDSAMYLCASSQGAEATGNTIYFGEGSWLTVV.

The chain recombines TRBV7-2 with TRBJ2-6, with D possibly TRBD2 on 5 matching bases. Germline assignment: CDR1 SGHTA and CDR2 FQGNSA. The CDR3 totals 13 residues. The V end was cut by 6 bases, the J end by 4 bases, with 7 bases between. The CDR3 here is CASRPGGANVLTF. The DNA for the CDR3 is TGTGCCAGCAGACCGGGAGGGGCCAACGTCCTGACTTTC. The full variable domain, its missing parts supplied by reference TRBV7-2 and TRBJ2-6, is GAGVSQSPSNKVTEKGKDVELRCDPISGHTALYWYRQSLGQGLEFLIYFQGNSAPDKSGLPSDRFSAERTGGSVSTLTIQRTQQEDSAVYLCASRPGGANVLTFGAGSRLTVL.

The rearrangement joins TRBV19 to TRBJ1-3; D gene uncertain. V lost 5 bases and J 3 bases, leaving 8 bases between the germline ends. The CDR3 has 13 residues. Looked up from germline, CDR1 is LNHDA and CDR2 is SQIVND (reference sequence). This CDR3 reads CASSRGYGNTIYF. CDR3 DNA: TGTGCCAGTAGTCGGGGTTATGGAAACACCATATATTTT. Using reference TRBV19 and TRBJ1-3 for the parts outside the CDR3, the full variable domain is DGGITQSPKYLFRKEGQNVTLSCEQNLNHDAMYWYRQDPGQGLRLIYYSQIVNDFQKGDIAEGYSVSREKKESFPLTVTSAQKNPTAFYLCASSRGYGNTIYFGEGSWLTVV.

The chain employs TRBV4-2 and TRBJ2-7, with D hard to call. The CDR3 contains 15 residues. Per the germline V gene, CDR1 is LGHNA and CDR2 is YNFKEQ. V was shortened by 0 bases and J by 3 bases, with 12 bases between the two germline ends. The CDR3 DNA reads TGTGCCAGCAGCCAAGAAGTCCTTCAGCGCTACGAGCAGTACTTC. It encodes CASSQEVLQRYEQYF.

V usage is TRBV19 and J usage is TRBJ2-5; D uncertain. The V gene lost 6 bases and the J gene lost 3 bases, with 17 bases spanning the gap. Germline CDR1 LNHDA, CDR2 SQIVND (reference sequence). This CDR3 contains 15 residues. The CDR3 DNA sequence: TGTGCCAGTAGGCTGGCCGGGTTAGGTGAAGAGACCCAGTACTTC. This encodes CASRLAGLGEETQYF.

As regards this clone: The sample carries other DNA sequences with the same CDR3. DNA of the CDR3: TGTGCCAGCAGCGTCCTCTACGAGCAGTACTTC. Translation gives CASSVLYEQYF. This chain connects TRBV2 to TRBJ2-7; D unclear. Trimming took off 6 bases at V and 3 bases at J, with 6 bases between the two ends. The CDR3 is made up of 11 amino acids. Germline V gene sequence: CDR1 SNHLY, CDR2 FYNNEI.

A remark on this clone: Other DNA sequences within the sample encode an identical CDR3. This rearrangement joins TRBV7-9 to TRBJ1-5; no clear D gene. V was cut by 3 bases and J by 4 bases, with 10 bases left in between. CDR3 length: 14 residues. CDR1 and CDR2 from the germline V gene are SEHNR and FQNEAQ (reference sequence). The CDR3 bases are TGTGCCAGCAGCTTTGGTACAGAGAATCAGCCCCAGCATTTT. Translation: CASSFGTENQPQHF.

The chain combines TRBV5-4 with TRBJ2-5, with 8 nucleotides matching TRBD2. CDR3 length equals 16 residues. V shed 1 base and J 5 bases; nucleotides not matched to a gene: 10. Germline V gives CDR1 SGHNT, CDR2 YYREEE (reference sequence). CDR3 region: CASSLLTSGPGETQYF. CDR3 bases: TGTGCCAGCAGCTTGCTCACTAGCGGCCCTGGGGAGACCCAGTACTTC.

V gene TRBV10-3 combines with J gene TRBJ2-1; D might be TRBD1 (6 bases). With 5 bases removed from V and 3 bases from J, the gap between germline ends came to 14 bases. CDR3 size: 15 residues. CDR1 and CDR2 (germline): ENHRY, SYGVKD. The CDR3 coding sequence is TGTGCCATCAGTAGCTACGACAGGCTCTACAATGAGCAGTTCTTC. Translating gives CAISSYDRLYNEQFF.

The CDR3 sequence: CASSLAEGLAGARQFF. CDR3 bases: TGTGCCAGCAGCTTGGCCGAAGGACTAGCGGGAGCAAGGCAGTTCTTC. The rearrangement joins TRBV5-4 to TRBJ2-1; 13 nucleotides agree with TRBD2. CDR1 SGHNT and CDR2 YYREEE come from the germline V gene (reference sequence). V shed 0 bases and J 12 bases; nucleotides not matched to a gene: 9. The CDR3 spans 16 residues.

This clone is a singleton in its sample. This chain uses TRBV19 with TRBJ2-7; TRBD1 matches 9 bases. This CDR3 is built from 15 residues. Per germline, CDR1 LNHDA and CDR2 SQIVND (reference sequence). V shed 8 bases and J 3 bases; nucleotides not matched to a gene: 11. Here the CDR3 reads CASRRDRDLVYEQYF. CDR3 sequence (DNA): TGTGCCAGTCGACGGGACAGGGACCTAGTCTACGAGCAGTACTTC.